The next 15 T cell receptor beta chains were all read from a single sample in a study of T-cell memory formation after mild COVID-19. TCRdb independently ran MiXCR on the 5' RACE reads; one entry per CDR3 protein. The sample holds a few hundred thousand distinct CDR3 sequences, around 15% seen once. What was sequenced was PBMCs or a T cell subset sorted from them (not recorded which). Every receptor here comes from a man aged 18 to 29 who had mild COVID-19 (a few samples of this study predate the infection). Cell type and time point are not known.

This clonotype was found a few times. This rearrangement joins TRBV7-6 to TRBJ2-1; no clear D gene. Trimming left V 5 bases short and J 0 bases short, with 14 bases between. The CDR3 is 16 amino acids. The germline gives CDR1 SGHVS, CDR2 FNYEAQ. In DNA, the CDR3 is TGTGCCAGCAGCGCCCGAAACCCTAGCTCCTACAATGAGCAGTTCTTC. Translation: CASSARNPSSYNEQFF.

In its sample, this clonotype was seen a few times. The chain recombines TRBV7-9 with TRBJ2-2, with 12 bases that match TRBD2. CDR3 length equals 16 residues. V shed 3 bases and J 3 bases; nucleotides not matched to a gene: 2. Germline CDR1 SEHNR, CDR2 FQNEAQ (reference sequence). CDR3 DNA sequence: TGTGCCAGCAGCTTCGGGACTAGCGGGCACACCGGGGAGCTGTTTTTT. Translation gives CASSFGTSGHTGELFF.

The chain links TRBV4-3 to TRBJ2-5, with 8 bases that match TRBD1. The V gene end was trimmed by 0 bases and the J gene end by 5 bases; junction bases not matched to a gene: 5. Germline CDR1 LGHNA, CDR2 YSLEER. The CDR3 runs to 15 residues. CDR3 protein: CASSQEWDRLETQYF. In nucleotides, the CDR3 is TGCGCCAGCAGCCAAGAATGGGACAGGTTGGAGACCCAGTACTTC.

This clonotype turned up a few times. The rearrangement uses TRBV7-2 and TRBJ2-5; TRBD2 agrees at 7 bases. After removal of 8 bases from V and 5 bases from J, the junction contained 11 bases not matched to a gene. Germline V gene lookup returns CDR1 SGHTA and CDR2 FQGNSA. CDR3 length: 14 residues. DNA for the CDR3: TGTGCCAGCGAGGGGCAGGCCGGGGGGGAGACCCAGTACTTC. Protein: CASEGQAGGETQYF. The complete variable domain, with remaining parts taken from reference TRBV7-2 and TRBJ2-5, reads GAGVSQSPSNKVTEKGKDVELRCDPISGHTALYWYRQSLGQGLEFLIYFQGNSAPDKSGLPSDRFSAERTGGSVSTLTIQRTQQEDSAVYLCASEGQAGGETQYFGPGTRLLVL.

This clonotype was seen a handful of times. The gene calls are TRBV7-9 and TRBJ2-3, with no clear D. With 0 bases removed from V and 0 bases from J, the gap between germline ends came to 10 bases. Germline values: CDR1 SEHNR, CDR2 FQNEAQ (reference sequence). The CDR3 covers 16 residues. CDR3 coding DNA: TGTGCCAGCAGCTTAGCGGAGACTTCTAGCACAGATACGCAGTATTTT. Translation gives CASSLAETSSTDTQYF.

The chain links TRBV27 to TRBJ2-1; TRBD2 matches 10 bases. The ends lost 6 bases at V and 0 bases at J; junction bases unmatched: 2. The CDR3 consists of 15 residues. Germline values: CDR1 MNHEY, CDR2 SMNVEV (reference sequence). CDR3 loop: CASRGLAISYNEQFF. Here the CDR3 DNA reads TGTGCCAGCAGGGGACTAGCGATCTCCTACAATGAGCAGTTCTTC.

The chain links TRBV6-1 to TRBJ1-5; no clear D. V lost 3 bases and J lost 5, with 14 bases in between. CDR1 MNHNS and CDR2 SASEGT come from the germline V gene. This CDR3 contains 15 residues. CDR3 bases: TGTGCCAGCAGTGACAATCACAAGAACCATCAGCCCCAGCATTTT. Its translation is CASSDNHKNHQPQHF.

The V gene is TRBV7-2, the J gene TRBJ2-3, with D unclear. This CDR3 comprises 13 residues. V was pared by 5 bases and J by 2 bases, with 8 bases between. Germline CDR1 and CDR2: SGHTA and FQGNSA. The CDR3 loop reads CASSGNFTDTQYF. CDR3 nucleotide sequence: TGTGCCAGCAGCGGAAACTTCACAGATACGCAGTATTTT.

The rearrangement links TRBV27 to TRBJ2-7; 9 nucleotides line up with TRBD1. Germline CDR1 MNHEY, CDR2 SMNVEV (reference sequence). The junction had 8 bases not matched to a gene; V was cut back by 5 bases and J by 3 bases. This CDR3 has 15 residues. In DNA form, the CDR3 reads TGTGCCAGCAGTCCCACCCGACAGGGGGGCTACGAGCAGTACGTC. Its translation: CASSPTRQGGYEQYV.

This clonotype was detected only a few times. The J gene is TRBJ1-2, the V gene TRBV20-1; 8 bases match TRBD1. The germline gives CDR1 DFQATT, CDR2 SNEGSKA (reference sequence). V lost 5 bases and J lost 4; bases outside the gene matches: 9. This CDR3 is built from 14 residues. CDR3 region: CSAVQGAQSYGYTF. The CDR3 coding sequence is TGCAGTGCTGTTCAGGGGGCGCAGTCCTATGGCTACACCTTC.

V usage is TRBV7-2 and J usage is TRBJ1-1, with D perhaps TRBD1 (5 bases). Looked up from germline, CDR1 is SGHTA and CDR2 is FQGNSA. CDR3 size: 12 residues. The germline V and J ends were trimmed by 3 bases and 7 bases, with 9 bases remaining between them. The CDR3 bases are TGTGCCAGCAGCTTTACGGACATTGAAGCTTTCTTT. Its translation is CASSFTDIEAFF.

This chain joins TRBV4-3 and TRBJ1-2; 9 bases are a match to TRBD1. The CDR3 totals 15 residues. After removal of 6 bases from V and 3 bases from J, the junction contained 8 bases not matched to a gene. Germline assignment: CDR1 LGHNA and CDR2 YSLEER. CDR3 in amino acids: CASREADRGDYGYTF. In nucleotides, the CDR3 is TGCGCCAGCAGGGAGGCGGACAGGGGCGACTATGGCTACACCTTC.

The table lists this clonotype with a few counts. The chain combines TRBV6-2 or TRBV6-3 with TRBJ2-3, with TRBD1 as a possible D gene (5 bases). The length of the CDR3 is 17 residues. Germline CDR1 and CDR2: MNHEY and SVGEGT. Trimming took off 6 bases at V and 4 bases at J, with 23 bases between the two ends. Here the CDR3 reads CASRADWGTPWADTQYF. The CDR3, as DNA: TGTGCCAGCAGGGCTGACTGGGGCACACCCTGGGCAGATACGCAGTATTTT.

CDR3 protein: CAISAMGQETQYF. As DNA, the CDR3 is TGTGCCATCAGTGCCATGGGTCAAGAGACCCAGTACTTC. This chain joins TRBV10-3 and TRBJ2-5; no reliable D call. This CDR3 has 13 amino acids. Germline-derived CDR1 and CDR2 are ENHRY and SYGVKD. Between the trimmed V and J ends, which lost 4 bases and 2 bases, there was a span of 8 bases.

The table lists this clonotype with a few counts. The V gene is TRBV20-1, the J gene TRBJ2-1, with 7 bases fitting TRBD1. Germline V gives CDR1 DFQATT, CDR2 SNEGSKA (reference sequence). The CDR3 contains 16 residues. Losses at the gene ends were 2 bases for V and 0 bases for J; bases not matched to a gene: 7. The CDR3 nucleotides read TGCAGTGCTAGATCGCCGACAGGGAGCTCCTACAATGAGCAGTTCTTC. Its translation is CSARSPTGSSYNEQFF.